A single sample is the source of the 21 T cell receptor beta chains below, sequenced in a study of regulatory T cells in long-lasting Graves disease. CDR3-region Arm-PCR and iRepertoire HTBI primers produced the TCR beta libraries. Each CDR3 protein is one row after TCRdb ran MiXCR on the multiplex PCR reads. The sample carries over 350,000 distinct CDR3 sequences, 15% recorded once. Time point noted: newly diagnosed GD, antithyroid drugs for less than 3 months. With RNA extracted from PBMCs as input, the TCR library was made. This sample was also put to use in a study of T cells in Graves' hyperthyroidism and ophthalmopathy.

The source material was peripheral blood mononuclear cells (PBMCs), sampled at new diagnosis, from a patient treated with antithyroid drugs. All receptors come from a woman aged 40 to 50 with Graves disease.

This clonotype was seen ten or more times. The rearrangement uses TRBV19 and TRBJ2-1; D possibly corresponds to TRBD2 (5 bases). Germline V gene lookup returns CDR1 LNHDA and CDR2 SQIVND (reference sequence). The V gene lost 7 bases and the J gene lost 8 bases, with 21 bases spanning the gap. The CDR3 loop spans 15 amino acids. The CDR3 coding sequence is TGTGCCAGTACCCCGAGGGTAGCGCGAGTCCATGAGCAGTTCTTC. It is translated as CASTPRVARVHEQFF. Full variable domain (remainder filled in from reference TRBV19 and TRBJ2-1): DGGITQSPKYLFRKEGQNVTLSCEQNLNHDAMYWYRQDPGQGLRLIYYSQIVNDFQKGDIAEGYSVSREKKESFPLTVTSAQKNPTAFYLCASTPRVARVHEQFFGPGTRLTVL.

This clonotype was counted a few times. The V call is TRBV7-9, the J call TRBJ2-5; 7 bases are a match to TRBD1. The CDR3 loop spans 13 amino acids. The V segment lost 7 bases and the J segment 5 bases; nucleotides outside the gene matches: 7. CDR1 SEHNR and CDR2 FQNEAQ come from the germline V gene (reference sequence). This CDR3 reads CASTQGVWETQYF. CDR3 bases: TGTGCCAGCACTCAGGGGGTATGGGAGACCCAGTACTTC.

Many counts were recorded for this clonotype. The V gene is TRBV2, the J gene TRBJ2-1; 7 positions agree with TRBD2. Looked up from germline, CDR1 is SNHLY and CDR2 is FYNNEI. V gave up 7 bases and J gave up 2 bases; unmatched junction bases: 8. CDR3 length: 15 amino acids. The CDR3 DNA sequence: TGTGCCAGCAAGAAAACTAGCGAAACCTACAATGAGCAGTTCTTC. Translating it yields CASKKTSETYNEQFF.

This clonotype turned up a few times. This chain uses TRBV7-9 with TRBJ2-2; a possible D gene is TRBD1 (6 bases). V lost 6 bases, J lost 5 bases, and 16 bases lay in between. The CDR3 has 15 residues. The germline CDR1 and CDR2 sequences are SEHNR and FQNEAQ (reference sequence). DNA for the CDR3: TGTGCCAGCAGGCCCTGGACAGAACTGACCGGGGAGCTGTTTTTT. Its translation: CASRPWTELTGELFF.

Ten or more counts support this clonotype. V is TRBV20-1 and J is TRBJ1-4, with D tentatively TRBD1 (5 bases). V lost 2 bases and J lost 2, with 9 bases in between. CDR1 DFQATT and CDR2 SNEGSKA come from the germline V gene (reference sequence). The CDR3 is made up of 14 amino acids. The CDR3 here is CSARKDTTNEKLFF. Written as DNA, the CDR3 is TGCAGTGCTAGAAAGGACACTACTAATGAAAAACTGTTTTTT.

The genes are TRBV6-2 or TRBV6-3 and TRBJ2-1; TRBD2 agrees at 7 bases. V was clipped by 2 bases and J by 5 bases; unmatched bases: 9. The CDR3 runs to 16 residues. Germline V gene lookup returns CDR1 MNHEY and CDR2 SVGEGT. The CDR3 loop is CASSYEDGTKDNEQFF. As DNA, the CDR3 is TGTGCCAGCAGTTACGAAGACGGGACTAAGGACAATGAGCAGTTCTTC.

This clonotype was seen a few times. The V call is TRBV29-1, the J call TRBJ1-3; D might be TRBD1 (6 bases). Germline lookup yields CDR1 SQVTM and CDR2 ANQGSEA. This CDR3 has 16 residues. Trimming left V 0 bases short and J 0 bases short, with 12 bases between. DNA for the CDR3: TGCAGCGTTGAAGACCCAGGGACATTCTCTGGAAACACCATATATTTT. Encoded protein: CSVEDPGTFSGNTIYF.

There are many counts of this clonotype. The chain carries TRBV29-1 and TRBJ2-5; no clear D. CDR1 and CDR2 from the germline V gene are SQVTM and ANQGSEA. V dropped 3 bases and J dropped 5 bases, with 10 bases sitting between them. The CDR3 runs 12 residues. In DNA form, the CDR3 reads TGCAGCGTTGACTCAGTGGATGAGACCCAGTACTTC. Translated, it gives CSVDSVDETQYF.

This clonotype was seen at least ten times. The chain carries TRBV11-2 and TRBJ2-1; no reliable D call. The CDR3 has 14 amino acids. V was pared by 1 base and J by 5 bases, with 9 bases between. The germline V gene encodes CDR1 SGHAT and CDR2 FQNNGV. CDR3 sequence (DNA): TGTGCCAGCAGCTTAGTCTCGCCGAACAATGAGCAGTTCTTC. Protein: CASSLVSPNNEQFF.

This clonotype was detected ten times or more. The V gene is TRBV12-3 or TRBV12-4, the J gene TRBJ1-2; D gene uncertain. The CDR3 has 15 amino acids. V was pared by 5 bases and J by 5 bases, with 18 bases between. The chain's CDR3 is CASSLRPRTGYGYTF. Written as DNA, the CDR3 is TGTGCCAGCAGTCTCCGACCCCGGACCGGGTATGGCTACACCTTC.

A remark on this clonotype: Just one base apart from a much larger clone, this may be a read error. This sequence joins TRBV28 and TRBJ2-1, with D hard to call. The germline V gene has CDR1 MDHEN and CDR2 SYDVKM. The CDR3 length is 16 residues. In DNA, the CDR3 is TGTGCCAGCAGTCTCATGGAGTCAAGCTCCTACAATGGGCAGTTCTTC. It yields the protein CASSLMESSSYNGQFF.

The chain has TRBV9 and TRBJ2-7, with D maybe TRBD1 (6 bases). From germline, CDR1 is SGDLS and CDR2 YYNGEE. With 4 bases removed from V and 3 bases from J, the gap between germline ends came to 17 bases. The CDR3 loop spans 15 amino acids. CDR3 in amino acids: CASSYKGDGLYEQYF. The DNA for the CDR3 is TGTGCCAGCAGCTATAAGGGGGACGGACTCTACGAGCAGTACTTC.

This clonotype was recorded many times. The CDR3 protein is CASSLFGSEAGYTF. The CDR3, as DNA: TGTGCCAGCAGTTTGTTCGGGAGCGAAGCTGGCTACACCTTC. This rearrangement joins TRBV12-3 or TRBV12-4 to TRBJ1-2; no reliable D call. Trimming took 3 bases from V and 7 from J, leaving 15 bases between them. The CDR3 covers 14 residues.

This clonotype has at least ten counts. The rearrangement links TRBV18 to TRBJ2-7, with no clear D. Trimming stripped 3 bases from V and 3 bases from J, with 12 bases between. Germline lookup yields CDR1 KGHSH and CDR2 LQKENI. This CDR3 has 14 amino acids. The CDR3 is CASSPNSIDYEQYF. The CDR3 DNA reads TGTGCCAGCTCACCGAACTCTATCGACTACGAGCAGTACTTC.

This clonotype was counted at least ten times. The chain is built from TRBV30 and TRBJ2-2; TRBD1 matches at 7 bases. CDR1 and CDR2 from the germline V gene are GTSNPN and SVGIG (reference sequence). The CDR3 contains 13 residues. Trimming at V came to 4 bases and at J to 7 bases, leaving 6 bases not matched to a gene. The CDR3 sequence: CAWTDRAVGELFF. The CDR3 nucleotides are TGTGCCTGGACAGACAGGGCGGTCGGGGAGCTGTTTTTT.

This clonotype was picked up many times. This sequence joins TRBV29-1 and TRBJ2-5; D possibly corresponds to TRBD1 (5 bases). The V gene's germline CDR1 is SQVTM and CDR2 ANQGSEA. This CDR3 is built from 12 residues. The V end was cut by 6 bases, the J end by 1 base, with 9 bases between. The CDR3 region has the DNA TGCAGCGTGACAGTGTCCCAAGAGACCCAGTACTTC. It translates to CSVTVSQETQYF.

In this sample, this clonotype turned up many times. This chain links TRBV7-9 with TRBJ2-7; TRBD2 is a possible D gene (6 bases). The CDR3 runs to 17 residues. Trimming pared 1 base from V and 2 bases from J, leaving 18 bases between. Germline CDR1 is SEHNR and CDR2 is FQNEAQ (reference sequence). CDR3 DNA sequence: TGTGCCAGCAGCTTAGGTGCTTGGGGCGGGGTTACCTACGAGCAGTACTTC. Translation: CASSLGAWGGVTYEQYF. The full variable domain, completed using reference TRBV7-9 and TRBJ2-7, is DTGVSQNPRHKITKRGQNVTFRCDPISEHNRLYWYRQTLGQGPEFLTYFQNEAQLEKSRLLSDRFSAERPKGSFSTLEIQRTEQGDSAMYLCASSLGAWGGVTYEQYFGPGTRLTVT.

This clonotype was counted ten times or more. The V gene is TRBV9, the J gene TRBJ2-5; D perhaps matches TRBD2 (5 bases). Germline V gene lookup returns CDR1 SGDLS and CDR2 YYNGEE. The length of the CDR3 is 15 residues. V was cut by 7 bases and J by 0 bases, with 16 bases left in between. In DNA, the CDR3 is TGTGCCAGCTCCTACGGGGTGGAGTACCAAGAGACCCAGTACTTC. Amino acids: CASSYGVEYQETQYF.

As concerns this clonotype: This may arise from a read error, as a much more abundant clone is one base away. Because it lacks the conserved phenylalanine or tryptophan at the end, this CDR3 is likely a read error. J is TRBJ2-2 and V is TRBV28; 7 bases match TRBD1. Germline CDR1 reads MDHEN; CDR2 reads SYDVKM. CDR3 size: 17 residues. With V trimmed by 7 bases and J by 3 bases, 14 bases remained unmatched. CDR3: CASTSWVRGWDTGELFS. Written as DNA, the CDR3 is TGTGCCAGCACTTCTTGGGTCAGGGGGTGGGACACCGGGGAGCTGTTTTCT.

The genes are TRBV27 and TRBJ2-1; 11 bases agree with TRBD2. V lost 5 bases, J lost 9 bases, and 3 bases stayed unmatched. There are 13 residues in the CDR3. Germline V gene sequence: CDR1 MNHEY, CDR2 SMNVEV (reference sequence). CDR3 sequence (DNA): TGTGCCAGCAGTAAGACTAGCGGGGTTGAGCAGTTCTTC. Residues: CASSKTSGVEQFF.

This CDR3 is CASTWGANQPQHF. As DNA, the CDR3 is TGTGCCAGCACATGGGGGGCTAATCAGCCCCAGCATTTT. The V and J genes are TRBV6-1 and TRBJ1-5, with a possible D match to TRBD1 (6 bases). CDR1 and CDR2 from the germline V gene are MNHNS and SASEGT. CDR3 size: 13 residues. The V end lost 7 bases, the J end lost 4 bases, and 11 bases lay between the germline ends.